This is a list of T cell receptor beta chains from one sample in a study of beta chain features in type 1 diabetes. TCRdb's table, derived via immunoSEQ multiplex PCR, lists solely in-frame clones and lacks some. Of some 220,000 clones listed, roughly a tenth were seen once; the top ten hold roughly 1.4%. Sequencing was performed on central memory CD4+ T cells from blood. These receptors were taken from a man aged 18-30 years in good health. The CDR3 runs from the conserved cysteine through the conserved F or W. The D gene is left open where the match is weak. Only part of the rows carry a size: once, few, many, or a class if the clone is expanded.

>-|TRBJ2-3|TRBD2|16|TRBV30
TGTGCCTGGAGTGTCTTACTAGCGGGGGGCGCTGATACGCAGTATTTT
CAWSVLLAGGADTQYF
>-|TRBJ1-1|-|15|TRBV5-6
TGTGCCAGCAGCTTGCAGGGTTCGACAAGGACTGAAGCTTTCTTT
CASSLQGSTRTEAFF
>many|TRBJ1-4|-|13|TRBV2
TGTGCCAGCGCGGGCCCGGACGCAGAAAAACTGTTTTTT
CASAGPDAEKLFF
>-|TRBJ2-7|-|15|TRBV5-1
TGCGCCAGCAGCTTGGGAGCCGGGACTCCCTACGAGCAGTACTTC
CASSLGAGTPYEQYF
>many|TRBJ2-1|-|16|TRBV7-9
TGTGCCAGCAGCTTCCTGGGGGGTATCTCGTACAATGAGCAGTTCTTC
CASSFLGGISYNEQFF
>-|TRBJ2-1|-|13|TRBV2
TGTGCCAGCAGTGAAGGGTATTGGACACCGCAGTTCTTC
CASSEGYWTPQFF
>few|TRBJ2-3|-|12|TRBV11-2
TGTGCCAGCAGCTTATACGGAGATACGCAGTATTTT
CASSLYGDTQYF
>-|TRBJ1-5|TRBD1|15|TRBV5-1
TGCGCCAGCAGCTTGAGCGGGACAGCAGGCCAGCCCCAGCATTTT
CASSLSGTAGQPQHF
>-|TRBJ2-6|-|14|TRBV6-6
TGTGCCAGCAGACTGGTCTCTGGGGCCAACGTCCTGACTTTC
CASRLVSGANVLTF
>few|TRBJ2-1|-|13|TRBV29-1
TGCAGCGTATTTTCGCGGTCCCCGAATGAGCAGCTCTTC
CSVFSRSPNEQLF
>-|TRBJ2-1|-|14|TRBV30
TGTGCCTGGAAGGCGGGAAGGACCTACAATGAGCAGTTCTTC
CAWKAGRTYNEQFF
>-|TRBJ1-2|-|11|TRBV2
TGTGCCAGCCGGAGGATCTATGGCTACACCTTC
CASRRIYGYTF
>-|TRBJ2-7|-|14|TRBV2
TGTGCCAGCAGCAGGAGGGACAGACTCGGAGAGCAGTACTTC
CASSRRDRLGEQYF
>few|TRBJ2-1|-|15|TRBV2
TGTGCCAGCAGTGAAGTCGAGCGGGCCTACAATGAGCAGTTCTTC
CASSEVERAYNEQFF
>few|TRBJ2-1|-|12|TRBV28
TGTGCCAGCAGTCCCGTTTACAATGAGCAGTTCTTC
CASSPVYNEQFF
>few|TRBJ2-2|TRBD1|12|TRBV11-1
TGTGCCAGCAGCCTTGAGACAGGGAGGCTGTTTTTT
CASSLETGRLFF
>-|TRBJ2-3|-|16|TRBV4-1
TGCGCCAGCAGCCTTAAGGACTGGAAGTGGGCAGATACGCAGTATTTT
CASSLKDWKWADTQYF
>few|TRBJ2-2|-|14|TRBV7-2
TGTGCCTACCCCGGCCGGCAGAACACCGGGGAGCTGTTTTTT
CAYPGRQNTGELFF
>few|TRBJ2-6|TRBD1|18|TRBV11-2
TGTGCCAGCAGCTTAACGGGACAGGGTGTTTCTGGGGCCAACGTCCTGACTTTC
CASSLTGQGVSGANVLTF
>-|TRBJ2-3|-|12|TRBV11-2
TGTGCCAGCAGCTTCCCCACAGATACGCAGTATTTT
CASSFPTDTQYF
>many|TRBJ2-1|TRBD2|17|TRBV2
TGTGCCAGCAGTGAGACTAGCGGGAATCCCTCCTACAATGAGCAGTTCTTC
CASSETSGNPSYNEQFF
>-|TRBJ1-1|TRBD1|15|TRBV28
TGTGCCAGCAGTCCCTCGGGAGGGACAGGGAGAGAAGCTTTCTTT
CASSPSGGTGREAFF